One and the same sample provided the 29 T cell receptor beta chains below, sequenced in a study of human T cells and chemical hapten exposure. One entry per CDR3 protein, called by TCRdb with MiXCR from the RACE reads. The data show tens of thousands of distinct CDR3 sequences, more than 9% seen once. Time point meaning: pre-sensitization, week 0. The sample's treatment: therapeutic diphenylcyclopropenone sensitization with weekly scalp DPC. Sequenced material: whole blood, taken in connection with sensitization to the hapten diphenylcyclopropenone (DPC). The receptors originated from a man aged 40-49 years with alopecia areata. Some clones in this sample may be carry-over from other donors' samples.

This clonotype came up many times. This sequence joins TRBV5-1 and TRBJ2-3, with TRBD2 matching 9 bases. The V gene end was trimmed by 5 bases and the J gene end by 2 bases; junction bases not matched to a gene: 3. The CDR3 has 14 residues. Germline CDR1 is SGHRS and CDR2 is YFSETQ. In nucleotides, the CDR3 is TGCGCCAGCAGGGTAGCGGGAGTCACAGATACGCAGTATTTT. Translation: CASRVAGVTDTQYF.

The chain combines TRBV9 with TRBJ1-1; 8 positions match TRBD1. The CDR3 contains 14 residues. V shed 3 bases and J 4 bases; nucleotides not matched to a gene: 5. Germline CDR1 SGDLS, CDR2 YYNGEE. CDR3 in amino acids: CASSGTGGSTEAFF. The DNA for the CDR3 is TGTGCCAGCAGCGGAACAGGGGGATCCACTGAAGCTTTCTTT.

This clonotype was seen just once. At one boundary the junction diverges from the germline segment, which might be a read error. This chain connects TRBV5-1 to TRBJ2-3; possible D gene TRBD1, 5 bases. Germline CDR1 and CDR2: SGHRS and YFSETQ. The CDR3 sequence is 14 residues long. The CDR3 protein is CASSLVTATETQYF. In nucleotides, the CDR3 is TGCGCCAGCAGCTTGGTGACAGCCACAGAAACGCAGTATTTT.

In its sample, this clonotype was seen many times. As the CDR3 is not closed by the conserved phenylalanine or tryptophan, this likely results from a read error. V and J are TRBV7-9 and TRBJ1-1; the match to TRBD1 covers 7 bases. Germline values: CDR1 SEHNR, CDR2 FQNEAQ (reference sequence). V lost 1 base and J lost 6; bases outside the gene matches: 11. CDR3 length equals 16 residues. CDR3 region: CASSLGVTGREAEAFL. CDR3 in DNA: TGTGCCAGCAGCTTAGGCGTGACAGGGAGGGAAGCTGAAGCTTTCCTT.

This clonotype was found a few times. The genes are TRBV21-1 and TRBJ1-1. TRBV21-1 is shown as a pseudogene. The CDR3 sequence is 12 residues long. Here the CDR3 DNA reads TGTGCCAGCAGAAAGGGAGACACTGAAGCTTTCTTT. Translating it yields CASRKGDTEAFF.

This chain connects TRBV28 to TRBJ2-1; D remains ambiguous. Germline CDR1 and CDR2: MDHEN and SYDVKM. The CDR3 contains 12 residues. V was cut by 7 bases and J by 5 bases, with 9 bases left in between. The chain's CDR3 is CASTTWHNEQFF. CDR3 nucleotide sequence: TGTGCCAGCACCACTTGGCACAATGAGCAGTTCTTC.

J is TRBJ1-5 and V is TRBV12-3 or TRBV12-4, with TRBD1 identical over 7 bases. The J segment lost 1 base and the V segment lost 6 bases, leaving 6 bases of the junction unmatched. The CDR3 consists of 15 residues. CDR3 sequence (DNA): TGTGCCAGCAGGAGCGGACAGGCGAGCAATCAGCCCCAGCATTTT. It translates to CASRSGQASNQPQHF.

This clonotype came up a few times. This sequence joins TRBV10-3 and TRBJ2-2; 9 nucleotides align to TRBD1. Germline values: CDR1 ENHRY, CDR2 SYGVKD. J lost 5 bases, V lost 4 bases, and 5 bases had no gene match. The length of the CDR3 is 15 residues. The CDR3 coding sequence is TGTGCCATCAGTGGGACAGGGGTCTCGACCGGGGAGCTGTTTTTT. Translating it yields CAISGTGVSTGELFF.

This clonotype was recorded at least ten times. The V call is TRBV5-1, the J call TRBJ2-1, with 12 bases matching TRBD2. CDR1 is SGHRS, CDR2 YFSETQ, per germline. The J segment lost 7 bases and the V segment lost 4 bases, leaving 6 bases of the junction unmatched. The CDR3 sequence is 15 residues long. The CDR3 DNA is TGCGCCAGCAGCGAAGGACTAGCGGGGATAAATGAGCAGTTCTTC. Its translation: CASSEGLAGINEQFF.

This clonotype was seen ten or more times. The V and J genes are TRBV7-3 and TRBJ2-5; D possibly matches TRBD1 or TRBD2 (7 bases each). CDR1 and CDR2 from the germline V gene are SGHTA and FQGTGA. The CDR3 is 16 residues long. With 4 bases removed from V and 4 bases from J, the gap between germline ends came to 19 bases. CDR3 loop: CASSSRGSGIRETQYF. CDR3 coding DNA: TGTGCCAGCAGCTCCAGGGGGAGCGGGATACGAGAGACCCAGTACTTC.

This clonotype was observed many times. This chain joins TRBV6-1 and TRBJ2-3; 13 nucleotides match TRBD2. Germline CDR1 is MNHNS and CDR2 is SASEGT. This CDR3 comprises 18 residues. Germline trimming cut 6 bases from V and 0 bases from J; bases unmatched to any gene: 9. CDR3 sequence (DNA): TGTGCCAGCAGCCCAAGGGGACTAGCGGGACAGAGCACAGATACGCAGTATTTT. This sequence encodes CASSPRGLAGQSTDTQYF.

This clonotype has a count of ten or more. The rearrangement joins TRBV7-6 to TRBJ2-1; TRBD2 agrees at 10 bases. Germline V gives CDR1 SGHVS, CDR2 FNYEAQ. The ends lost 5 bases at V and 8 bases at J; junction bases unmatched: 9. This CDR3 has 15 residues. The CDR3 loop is CASSVSGRGNDEQFF. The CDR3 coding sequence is TGTGCCAGCAGCGTAAGCGGGAGGGGGAACGATGAGCAGTTCTTC.

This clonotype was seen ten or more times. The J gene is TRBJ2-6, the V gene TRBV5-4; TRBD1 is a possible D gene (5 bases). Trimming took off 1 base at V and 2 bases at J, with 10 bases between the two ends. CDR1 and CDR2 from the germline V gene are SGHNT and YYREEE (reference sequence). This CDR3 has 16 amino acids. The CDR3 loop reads CASSLQGAAGANVLTF. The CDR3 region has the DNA TGTGCCAGCAGCTTGCAAGGGGCAGCTGGGGCCAACGTCCTGACTTTC.

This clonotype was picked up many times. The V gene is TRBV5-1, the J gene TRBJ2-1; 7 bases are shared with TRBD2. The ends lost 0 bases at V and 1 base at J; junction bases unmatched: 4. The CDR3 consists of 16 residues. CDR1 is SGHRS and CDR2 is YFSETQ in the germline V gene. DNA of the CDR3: TGCGCCAGCAGCTTGGGGGAGGGGAGGTCCTACAATGAGCAGTTCTTC. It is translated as CASSLGEGRSYNEQFF.

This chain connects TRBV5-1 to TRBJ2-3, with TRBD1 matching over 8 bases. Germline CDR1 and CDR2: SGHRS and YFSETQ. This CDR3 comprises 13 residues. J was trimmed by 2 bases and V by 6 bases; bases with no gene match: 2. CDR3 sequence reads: CASMGQATDTQYF. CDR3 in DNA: TGCGCCAGCATGGGACAGGCCACAGATACGCAGTATTTT.

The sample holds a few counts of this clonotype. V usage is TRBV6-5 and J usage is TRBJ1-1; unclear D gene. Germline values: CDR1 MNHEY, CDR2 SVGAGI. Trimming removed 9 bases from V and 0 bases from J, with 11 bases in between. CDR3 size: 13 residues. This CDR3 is CASMNGLNTEAFF. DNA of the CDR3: TGTGCCAGTATGAACGGACTGAACACTGAAGCTTTCTTT.

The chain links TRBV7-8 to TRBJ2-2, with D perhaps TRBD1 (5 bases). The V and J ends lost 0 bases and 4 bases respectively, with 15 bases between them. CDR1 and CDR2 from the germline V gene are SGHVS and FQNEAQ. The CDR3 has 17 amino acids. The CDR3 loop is CASSLARRSQGTGELFF. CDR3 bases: TGTGCCAGCAGCTTAGCGCGTCGGTCTCAGGGCACCGGGGAGCTGTTTTTT.

CDR3 amino acids: CSARPSYNEQFF. Written as DNA, the CDR3 is TGCAGTGCTAGACCTTCCTACAATGAGCAGTTCTTC. The chain employs TRBV20-1 and TRBJ2-1; D ambiguous. The CDR3 has 12 residues. Germline V gene data show CDR1 as DFQATT and CDR2 as SNEGSKA (reference sequence). Trimming stripped 2 bases from V and 1 base from J, with 3 bases between.

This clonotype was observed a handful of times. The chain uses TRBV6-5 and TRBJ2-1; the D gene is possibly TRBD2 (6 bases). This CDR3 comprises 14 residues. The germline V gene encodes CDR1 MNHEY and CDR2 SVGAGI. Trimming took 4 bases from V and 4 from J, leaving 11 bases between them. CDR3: CASSSGSGYNEQFF. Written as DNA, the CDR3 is TGTGCCAGCAGTTCCGGGAGCGGGTACAATGAGCAGTTCTTC.

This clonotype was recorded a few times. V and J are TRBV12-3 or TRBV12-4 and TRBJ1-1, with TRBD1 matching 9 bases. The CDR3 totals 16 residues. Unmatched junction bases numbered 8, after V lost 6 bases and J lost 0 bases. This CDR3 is CASRKQGAGLNTEAFF. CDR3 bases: TGTGCCAGCAGAAAACAGGGGGCGGGTTTGAACACTGAAGCTTTCTTT.

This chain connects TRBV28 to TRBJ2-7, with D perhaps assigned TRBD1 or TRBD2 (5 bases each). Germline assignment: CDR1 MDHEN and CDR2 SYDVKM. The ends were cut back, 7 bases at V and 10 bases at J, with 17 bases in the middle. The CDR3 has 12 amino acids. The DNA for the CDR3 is TGTGCCAGCACCCAAATGAGGGGCTTTCAGTACTTC. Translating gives CASTQMRGFQYF. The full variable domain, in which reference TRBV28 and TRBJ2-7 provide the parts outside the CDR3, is DVKVTQSSRYLVKRTGEKVFLECVQDMDHENMFWYRQDPGLGLRLIYFSYDVKMKEKGDIPEGYSVSREKKERFSLILESASTNQTSMYLCASTQMRGFQYFGPGTRLTVT.

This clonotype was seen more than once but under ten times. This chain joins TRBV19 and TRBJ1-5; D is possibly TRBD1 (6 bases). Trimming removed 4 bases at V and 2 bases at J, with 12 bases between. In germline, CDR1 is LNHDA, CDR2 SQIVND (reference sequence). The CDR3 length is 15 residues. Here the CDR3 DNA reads TGTGCCAGTAGTAGCCGAGGACAGCGCAATCAGCCCCAGCATTTT. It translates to CASSSRGQRNQPQHF.

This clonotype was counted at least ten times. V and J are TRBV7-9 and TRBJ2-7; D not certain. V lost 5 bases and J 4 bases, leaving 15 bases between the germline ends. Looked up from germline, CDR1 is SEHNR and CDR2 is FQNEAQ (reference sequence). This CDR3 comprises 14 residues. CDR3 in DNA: TGTGCCAGCAGCCTCGCGCAGTCTGGGTACGAGCAGTACTTC. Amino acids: CASSLAQSGYEQYF. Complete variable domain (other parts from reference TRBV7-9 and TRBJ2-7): DTGVSQNPRHKITKRGQNVTFRCDPISEHNRLYWYRQTLGQGPEFLTYFQNEAQLEKSRLLSDRFSAERPKGSFSTLEIQRTEQGDSAMYLCASSLAQSGYEQYFGPGTRLTVT.

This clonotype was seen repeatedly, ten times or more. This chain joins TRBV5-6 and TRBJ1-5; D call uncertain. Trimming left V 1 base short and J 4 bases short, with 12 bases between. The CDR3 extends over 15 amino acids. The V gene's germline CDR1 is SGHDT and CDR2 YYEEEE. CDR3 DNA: TGTGCCAGCAGCTTGAGTCGCGGCGGGAATCAGCCCCAGCATTTT. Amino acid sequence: CASSLSRGGNQPQHF.

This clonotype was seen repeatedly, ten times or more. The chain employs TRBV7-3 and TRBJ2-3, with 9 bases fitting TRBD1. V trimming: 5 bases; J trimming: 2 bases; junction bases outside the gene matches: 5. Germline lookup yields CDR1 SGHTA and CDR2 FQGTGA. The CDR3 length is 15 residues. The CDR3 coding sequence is TGTGCCAGCAGCGCAGGACAGGGGTACACAGATACGCAGTATTTT. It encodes CASSAGQGYTDTQYF.

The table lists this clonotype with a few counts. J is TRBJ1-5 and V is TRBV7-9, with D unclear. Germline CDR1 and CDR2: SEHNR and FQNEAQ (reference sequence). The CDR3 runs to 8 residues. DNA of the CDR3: TGTCTGGATCAGCCCCAGCATTTT. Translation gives CLDQPQHF.

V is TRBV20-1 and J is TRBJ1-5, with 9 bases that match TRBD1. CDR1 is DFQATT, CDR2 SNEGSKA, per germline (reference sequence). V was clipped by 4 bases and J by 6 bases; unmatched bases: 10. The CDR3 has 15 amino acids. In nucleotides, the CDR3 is TGCAGTGCTACTGGAGACAGGGGGGATAGTCAGCCCCAGCATTTT. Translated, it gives CSATGDRGDSQPQHF.

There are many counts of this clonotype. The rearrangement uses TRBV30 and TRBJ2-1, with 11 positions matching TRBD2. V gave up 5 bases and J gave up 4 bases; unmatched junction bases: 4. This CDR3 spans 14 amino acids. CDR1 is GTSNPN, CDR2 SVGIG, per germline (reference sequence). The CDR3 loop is CAWFSGRGYNEQFF. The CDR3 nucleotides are TGTGCCTGGTTTAGCGGGAGGGGTTACAATGAGCAGTTCTTC. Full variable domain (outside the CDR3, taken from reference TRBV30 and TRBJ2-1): SQTIHQWPATLVQPVGSPLSLECTVEGTSNPNLYWYRQAAGRGLQLLFYSVGIGQISSEVPQNLSASRPQDRQFILSSKKLLLSDSGFYLCAWFSGRGYNEQFFGPGTRLTVL.

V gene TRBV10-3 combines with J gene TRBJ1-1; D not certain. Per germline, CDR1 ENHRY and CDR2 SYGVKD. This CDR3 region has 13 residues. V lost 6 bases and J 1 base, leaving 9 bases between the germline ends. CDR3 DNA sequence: TGTGCCATCAGGACTTATCCGAACACTGAAGCTTTCTTT. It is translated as CAIRTYPNTEAFF.